A selection of T cell receptor beta chains follows, all from one sample in a study of blood T cell repertoires in COVID-19. TCRdb keeps only in-frame clones here, not all; method: immunoSEQ multiplex PCR. The sample shows under 250,000 clones, 85% to 90% of them seen only once. The specimen was peripheral blood. These receptors came from a man in his 60s with acute or convalescent COVID-19. Both conserved end residues are part of each CDR3. D genes are given only for firm matches. Not all rows give a size; the values are once, few, many and, for expanded clones, a class.

size	V	D	J	DNA	CDR3
few	TRBV21-1	-	TRBJ2-7	TGTGCCAATCCACTTAACTATACGCAGTACTTC	CANPLNYTQYF
-	TRBV21-1	-	TRBJ1-5	TGTGCCAGCAGATCTAGTTGCCGGGTCTCCAACTCACTTCATAGCAATCAGCCCCAGCATTTT	CASRSSCRVSNSLHSNQPQHF
once	TRBV2	TRBD1	TRBJ1-6	TGTGCCAGCAGAGAAACCGGGACAGGGGGCAATTCACCCCTCCACTTT	CASRETGTGGNSPLHF
-	TRBV28	TRBD2	TRBJ2-1	TGTGCCAGCAGTAACGGGAGGGAATCCTACAATGAGCAGTTCTTC	CASSNGRESYNEQFF
few	TRBV6-2/TRBV6-3	TRBD1	TRBJ1-2	TGTGCCAGCAGTTTCCGACAGGGTGGTGGCTACACCTTC	CASSFRQGGGYTF
-	TRBV30	-	TRBJ1-1	TGTGCCTGGAGTGTAATAAGAGAGGAGGTGGCTTTCTTT	CAWSVIREEVAFF
once	TRBV5-1	-	TRBJ2-3	TGCGCCAGCAGCTTTAGCGAGAGCACAGATACGCAGTATTTT	CASSFSESTDTQYF
once	TRBV27	-	TRBJ1-6	TGTGCCAGCAGCAGGGGTATGGGCTCACCCCTCCACTTT	CASSRGMGSPLHF
-	TRBV24-1	-	TRBJ2-7	TGTGCCACCAGTGATTCAGGTAACGAGCAGTACTTC	CATSDSGNEQYF
-	TRBV7-9	-	TRBJ1-2	TGTGCCAGCAGCTTAGGATCCTCTAATGGCTACACCTTC	CASSLGSSNGYTF
once	TRBV7-9	TRBD1	TRBJ2-1	TGTGCCAGCAGCTTATTAACAGGGGACAATGAGCAGTTCTTC	CASSLLTGDNEQFF
once	TRBV4-3	-	TRBJ1-4	TGCGCCAGCAGCCAAGGCACCCGAAGGTCTAGTGAAAAACTGTTTTTT	CASSQGTRRSSEKLFF
-	TRBV7-9	-	TRBJ2-5	TGTGCCAGCAGCTTAGGTTATACGGGAGAAACAGAGACCCAGTACTTC	CASSLGYTGETETQYF
-	TRBV4-1	-	TRBJ1-5	TGCGCCAGCAGCCAAGAATTAGGGGGATTGGATCAGCCCCAGCATTTT	CASSQELGGLDQPQHF
-	TRBV6-5	-	TRBJ1-2	TGTGCCAGCAGTTACTCGAGTCAGGGGAGCGGTGGCTACACCTTC	CASSYSSQGSGGYTF